The text below deals with one TCR beta chain. Its target antigen remains unknown. No qualities accompany the bases; no much larger clone lies one base away. The library was obtained by multiplex PCR. For sequencing, an Illumina HiSeq 4000 was employed. To build TCR beta libraries, CDR3 regions were amplified by Arm-PCR using iRepertoire HTBI primers. PCR products were gel purified before sequencing. For the original study's pipeline: Gene usage analysis of CDR3 amino acid clonotypes used the roughly 62 TRBV and 14 to 15 TRBJ segments found across samples. COPE and FqMerger were used to merge filtered high-quality paired reads into contigs. BLAST was used to align contigs to the IMGT TRBV, TRBD and TRBJ reference genes, and CDR3 was defined following IMGT. Highly expanded clones were defined as clonotypes with a frequency above 0.1%. Shannon entropy served as the measure of repertoire diversity, while the Gini coefficient captured V-J evenness. A clonotype found in more than one individual was treated as public. The public reads were quality trimmed at Q25 with fastp and then assembled into clones with MiXCR by TCRdb, keeping productive beta chains. Merged by CDR3 protein, the rows form single entries marked with the most common genes and DNA. The V and J calls follow TCRdb's processing rather than the paper's. The sample table lists some 500,000 distinct CDR3 sequences, around 16% of them with a count of one. Clones ranked in the top ten supply roughly 25% of the sample.

The CDR3, from cysteine to phenylalanine, totals 14 residues. The entry retains the CDR3 DNA only, 42 bases that are in frame from base 1. V and J are truncated by 0 bases and 2 bases respectively, leaving an intervening sequence of 10 bases. From a lookup of the germline V gene (reference sequence), CDR1 and CDR2 are DFQATT and SNEGSKA. The data were taken from a study of regulatory T cells in long-lasting Graves disease (dated by TCRdb to 2020 to 2023). As for the study more broadly: In the newly diagnosed Graves' disease group, patients had been taking antithyroid drugs for less than 3 months. This study used TCR sequencing and RNA sequencing of peripheral blood to compare persistent Graves' disease patients against newly diagnosed Graves' disease patients. The study took place in China and was registered as a clinical trial. A total of around 35 samples underwent TCR sequencing: around 13 from persistent and approximately 20 from newly diagnosed Graves' disease patients.

In light of the paper, this sample's time point label describes: newly diagnosed GD, antithyroid drugs for less than 3 months. For both TCR sequencing and RNA sequencing, RNA was extracted from PBMCs in TRIzol. The diagnosis of Graves' disease followed American Thyroid Association guidelines. The patients came from an endocrinology department in Xi'an, China. Each patient gave about 8.1 milliliters of peripheral blood, collected in an EDTA anticoagulant tube. Ficoll Paque Plus density gradient separation was used to isolate PBMCs, and no further T cell sorting was performed. An Agilent 2100 Bioanalyzer and agarose gel were used to check RNA quality, and a NanoDrop 2000 was used to measure RNA concentration. General findings and caveats noted by the study authors: A larger number of public clonotypes was shared among persistent patients (around 2,500) than among newly diagnosed patients (around 870). Preferential use of TRBV28, TRBJ1-2 and TRBJ2-5 was observed in persistent disease, whereas TRBV20-1 and TRBJ2-1 were favored in newly diagnosed disease. The authors noted that the small sample size was a limitation that may lower accuracy. The study examined only peripheral blood because the primary lesion, thyroid tissue, could not be accessed. Sequencing and analysis were limited to the TCR beta chain. Compared with newly diagnosed patients, persistent Graves' disease patients had lower TCR Shannon entropy and fewer highly expanded clones, which suggests clonal expansion.

These data were also reused for a study on T cells in Graves' hyperthyroidism and ophthalmopathy. The second study's paper adds: Graves' hyperthyroidism was defined as stable when no progression to ophthalmopathy occurred over 18 months of follow-up. Hyperthyroidism patients were newly diagnosed, with disease duration under 2 months, and aged 18 to 65 years. Patients with uncontrolled infections, other autoimmune diseases, pregnancy or lactation were excluded. Clinical symptoms, serum thyroxine and TRAb, thyroid ultrasound, and orbital computed tomography formed the basis for the diagnoses. The first round of RT-PCR for the TCR CDR3 was performed with the HTBI primer set and the Qiagen OneStep RT-PCR kit. Blood samples also contained most of the expanded thyroid clonotypes (frequency above 0.001), which suggests that blood repertoires may reflect thyroid immune responses. A model built on a 13 V-J signature distinguished ophthalmopathy from stable hyperthyroidism, reaching around 90% sensitivity and around 82% specificity in cross-validation and 80%/75% in testing. During validation, the model predicted progression to ophthalmopathy a median of around 7 months ahead of onset, with around 65% sensitivity and around 73% specificity. To identify TCR V-J signatures that set the groups apart, the researchers used a discovery cohort of about a hundred patients, made up of some 41 with Graves' ophthalmopathy and 57 with stable Graves' hyperthyroidism. Prospective prediction of ophthalmopathy was tested in an independent validation cohort of approximately 19 hyperthyroidism patients and 15 to 17 patients who later progressed to ophthalmopathy. For training and testing, the 80 to 100 patients in the discovery cohort were randomly divided in a 7:3 ratio. In addition, the study compared T-cell repertoires in thyroid tissue and in blood from a handful of Graves' hyperthyroidism patients. After sampling, hyperthyroidism patients received methimazole starting at 30 mg daily, and ophthalmopathy patients received high-dose intravenous methylprednisolone. The libraries were constructed in a second round of multiplex PCR and then size-selected and purified. Paired-end sequencing of the libraries was performed with 100 bp reads on an Illumina HiSeq2000. SOAPnuke was used to process the raw data, with reads discarded if the reads contained adapters or uncalled bases, had a mean Phred below 15, or lacked an exact constant-primer or identifier match. High-quality paired reads were merged using COPE v1.2.5, and each unique nucleotide sequence was defined as a clonotype. MiTCR v1.1 was used to align the clonotypes against IMGT TRBV, TRBD and TRBJ reference segments. Analysis was restricted to V-J combinations with a frequency above 0.0001, which covered roughly 99% of repertoires. A TCS score was defined as the ratio between F50 (clonal expansion) and ExV (chaos), using BLOSUM62-based TCRdist between CDR3 peptides within each V-J. Welch's t-statistics and random forest reduced around 550 V-J features to 13, which were used in a naive Bayes classifier (R e1071). Sample size was not statistically predetermined, and investigators were not blinded to group allocation. The paper describes TCR Vbeta CDR3 sequencing of around 130 peripheral blood samples, made up of around 41 ophthalmopathy patients, around 73 hyperthyroidism patients and some 17 progressor patients.

This chain joins TRBV20-1 to TRBJ1-2; the D gene remains uncertain. The receptor was isolated from a woman aged 40-60 years with Graves disease. Donor details come from another sample of the same person, matched by shared clones. This material consisted of peripheral blood mononuclear cells (PBMCs), taken at new diagnosis, from a patient treated with antithyroid drugs. The CDR3 is CSARDLSENYGYTF. The nucleotide sequence reads as follows: TGCAGTGCTAGAGATCTGTCAGAAAACTATGGCTACACCTTC.